This T cell receptor (beta chain) was found in a study of T cell responses to AZD1222 COVID-19 vaccine. Details on this clone: No antigen is known for it.

TCRdb's copy holds only in-frame clones and misses some; the assay was immunoSEQ multiplex PCR. The table lists about 130,000 clones, around 94% of them singletons. Overall study findings and caveats: Per reports, nearly half of all spike-specific TCRs target regions that are unmutated in variants.

From germline, CDR1 is SEHNR and CDR2 FQNEAQ (reference sequence). This CDR3 has 11 residues. V was pared by 5 bases and J by 7 bases, with 8 bases between. The sequence came from an adult in good health. This chain connects TRBV7-9 to TRBJ1-1; D uncertain. Material: peripheral blood, obtained on day 0 of AZD1222 vaccination. The DNA for the CDR3 is TGTGCCAGCAGCGTTGGATATGAAGCTTTCTTT. This sequence encodes CASSVGYEAFF.